This is a list of T cell receptor beta chains from one sample in a study of chemoradiotherapy in HPV16-positive cancers. This table comes from immunoSEQ multiplex PCR, and its TCRdb copy is limited to in-frame clones, with some not included. The repertoire consists of 5,500 or so clones, with about three quarters occurring once and the leading ten covering under 40%. The sample was collected from a patient who underwent chemoradiotherapy. Every receptor here comes from a human donor with HPV-associated anogenital cancer. CDR3s include the opening cysteine and the closing phenylalanine or tryptophan.

>TRBJ2-1|TRBV4-1
CASSQGSRGAYNEQFF
>TRBJ2-3|TRBV7-9
CASSLDLERTDTQYF
>TRBJ2-3|TRBV4-2
CASSQGLAGGPDTQYF
>TRBJ1-1|TRBV4-1
CASSRGQMNTEAFF
>TRBJ1-2|TRBV19
CASSQIGMPYGYTF
>TRBJ2-1|TRBV5-1
CASTGTGGSVEQFF
>TRBJ2-5|TRBV28
CASSSISGRRETQYF
>TRBJ2-7|TRBV19
CASRPGTDYEQYF
>TRBJ2-3|TRBV5-1
CASSGDAFRTDTQYF
>TRBJ2-7|TRBV19
CASSPAGTGLLEQYF
>TRBJ2-6|TRBV6-4
CASSETSGSGANVLTF
>TRBJ1-2|TRBV6-5
CASSAQGRGRYGYTF
>TRBJ2-5|TRBV4-2
CASSRLGRELETQYF
>TRBJ2-3|TRBV10-3
CAISAGLAGGPYTDTQYF
>TRBJ2-1|TRBV7-9
CASSKLRSGRGTYNEQFF
>TRBJ1-6|TRBV6-5
CASSYSTGDNSPLHF
>TRBJ2-5|TRBV7-2
CASSLTILETQYF
>TRBJ2-3|TRBV9
CASSVTPGGRASGRLGSDTQYF
>TRBJ2-1|TRBV4-2
CASSTRPGEGNEQFF
>TRBJ2-2|TRBV19
CASSIAPATGELFF
>TRBJ2-7|TRBV5-1
CASSTTASITYEQYF
>TRBJ2-3|TRBV9
CASSPGQKGTDTQYF
>TRBJ2-5|TRBV19
CASTRRGQIQETQYF
>TRBJ2-3|TRBV12-5
CASGLGQATDTQYF
>TRBJ2-2|TRBV7-3
CASSPTGGELFF
>TRBJ2-1|TRBV5-1
CASSVAKLTYNEQFF
>TRBJ1-2|TRBV19
CASQGVGTYGYTF
>TRBJ1-1|TRBV5-6
CASSLNGWGGTEAFF
>TRBJ2-1|TRBV27
CASSPRLSLGDNEQFF
>TRBJ1-1|TRBV11-2
CASSFTGRIEAFF
>TRBJ1-1|TRBV5-4
CASSALDLNAEAFF
>TRBJ2-1|TRBV28
CASSTLQGAGYNEQFF
>TRBJ2-5|TRBV6-5
CASSYLAGTQETQYF
>TRBJ1-1|TRBV10-3
CAIRVGQGDTEAFF
>TRBJ1-2|TRBV7-2
CASSGGQASGYTF
>TRBJ1-1|TRBV9
CASSVVGSTEAFF
>TRBJ2-1|TRBV19
CASSKRTSGNNEQFF
>TRBJ1-2|TRBV2
CASSEGGYGYTF
>TRBJ1-1|TRBV19
CASSIGRTNTEAFF
>TRBJ2-7|TRBV10-1
CASKTGTEDYEQYF
>TRBJ1-2|TRBV6-1
CASSPDGDSYYGYTF
>TRBJ1-2|TRBV7-3
CASSPDGARGGYTF
>TRBJ2-5|TRBV5-1
CASSLFLLETQYF
>TRBJ1-1|TRBV27
CASSSGTGKPLNTEAFF
>TRBJ2-3|TRBV29-1
CSVGQTNTDTQYF
>TRBJ2-7|TRBV13
CASSPLRQGYEQYF
>TRBJ1-6|TRBV19
CASSISGRGSSYNSPLHF
>TRBJ1-1|TRBV5-1
CASRPGTAMNTEAFF
>TRBJ1-1|TRBV5-1
CASSLGLGVSEAFF
>TRBJ1-4|TRBV2
CASSGDRPNEKLFF
>TRBJ2-1|TRBV29-1
CSVRQGVLLGNEQFF
>TRBJ2-1|TRBV27
CASSYTGNEQFF
>TRBJ2-1|TRBV20-1
CSAYGAPRQFF
>TRBJ2-1|TRBV5-6
CASSLVSYNEQFF
>TRBJ1-2|TRBV7-9
CASSRDRRGEGYTF
>TRBJ2-5|TRBV21-1
CASSKGGPLETQYF
>TRBJ2-2|TRBV30
CAWRSRGGTGELFF